This TCR beta chain emerged from a study of glioma-infiltrating T cells after dendritic cell vaccination (dated by TCRdb to between 2015 and 2016). Study-wide context: The cohort comprised 15 or so glioblastoma patients from Phase I and II dendritic cell vaccination trials, 9 newly diagnosed and 6 with recurrent disease. TCR sequencing metrics, including TIL content and tumor-blood repertoire overlap, were correlated with survival after dendritic cell vaccination. Each patient got three intradermal injections of the dendritic cell vaccine, spaced at biweekly intervals, in the arm below the axilla. Between the early 2000s and the early 2010s, the patients were given dendritic cell vaccination pulsed with autologous tumor lysate. To make the vaccine, monocyte-derived dendritic cells were cultured for under eight days with IL-4 and GM-CSF and then pulsed overnight with autologous tumor lysate. Tumor-infiltrating lymphocyte content was quantified and tumor and blood repertoires were compared in dendritic cell-vaccinated glioblastoma patients by deep sequencing of TCR beta CDR3 regions. Beyond this particular receptor, the publication reports: The cohort was small and heterogeneous, few patients had complete blood and tumor sets, and even fewer had initial-recurrent tumor pairs. The three-group TCR overlap response model was described as speculative and requiring prospective validation. After dendritic cell vaccination, a higher estimated pretreatment TIL content predicted longer time to progression and overall survival. No direct relationship between TCR clonality and survival was found, suggesting that a diverse polyclonal response may matter.

The sample's time point label is to be understood as: after dendritic cell vaccination, including at tumor progression/relapse. Patients were selected for having adequate residual fresh-frozen tumor tissue and more than two years of available survival data. None of the glioblastoma patients carried an isocitrate dehydrogenase mutation, although molecular status otherwise varied. PBMC were collected before vaccination, two weeks after the third vaccination, and at tumor progression if progression occurred. The Qiagen DNeasy Blood extraction Kit was used to extract genomic DNA. Details on this clone: The target of this receptor is not known. Base qualities are missing; no much larger clone stands one base away.

The immunoSEQ assay amplified TCRB CDR3 regions from approximately 2 micrograms of genomic DNA, or from all available DNA when less than that amount was available. The multiplex PCR employed 60 forward primers targeting TCR V beta segments and 13 reverse primers targeting J beta segments. To estimate reads per starting template, synthetic control templates were spiked into each sample at limiting dilution. The Illumina HiSeq System generated sequencing reads of 87 bp. On the authors' methods: To remove PCR and sequencing errors, closely related sequences were merged with a nearest neighbor algorithm. TCR overlap was measured as the percentage of unique tumor TCR beta sequences that were also present in the peripheral blood of the same patient. In its TCRdb copy, this immuneACCESS table keeps in-frame sequences only and misses some clones. Where compared with another copy, unresolved V genes explain less than half of these, and the others have no known cause. The D gene and trimming were derived from the DNA, and the V and J assignments and clone size from that table. Here the sample has 100,000 or so clones; 85% to 90% occur a single time. The ten largest clones capture 2.7% of the sample.

Here the sequenced sample was blood, taken after dendritic cell vaccination. The clonotype originates from a human donor with glioblastoma.

The nucleotides are TGCGCCAGCAGCTTGGTTGTTAGCGGGGGCTACGAGCAGTACTTC. Translated, this is CASSLVVSGGYEQYF. The rearranged segments are TRBV5-1 and TRBJ2-7, with 9 bases matching TRBD2. Measured from the cysteine to the phenylalanine, the CDR3 is 15 residues long. Of all the DNA, just the CDR3 is kept, 45 bases in frame from base 1. Compared with germline, V lacks 0 bases and J lacks 3 bases; bases without a gene match: 4. Sequences SGHRS (CDR1) and YFSETQ (CDR2) are obtained from the germline V gene.